These 17 T cell receptor delta chains were sequenced from one sample in a study of γδ T cells in repeated Plasmodium falciparum infection. TCRdb reanalysed the multiplex PCR reads with CATT. The repertoire has around 50,000 delta-chain clones, around 1.7% of them found once; the top ten carry 15%. Vgamma9/Vdelta2+ and Vdelta2-negative gammadelta T cells were flow-sorted from PBMC for bulk sequencing. What was sequenced was gamma-delta T cells from blood. The receptors derive from a pool of human donors (malaria-infected and uninfected, not separated).

This clone was seen repeatedly, ten times or more. A clone one base away is much larger, so this may be a read error. Other DNA sequences in the sample encode the same CDR3. The V and J genes are TRDV1 and TRDJ1; 7 bases are a match to TRDD3. The CDR3 covers 19 residues. Germline CDR1 and CDR2: TSWWSYY and QGS. The chain's CDR3 is CALGGRINRSCRDTDKLIF. The CDR3 DNA reads TGTGCCCTTGGGGGACGTATAAACCGCTCGTGTAGGGACACCGATAAACTCATCTTT.

This clone was detected many times. TCRdb's entry gives the protein of a much larger clone, which mismatches this DNA's translation at residue 20, likely from a read error; the protein reported here is translated from the DNA. At the DNA level, this CDR3 is encoded by other sequences in the same sample as well. No J gene was called, and the V gene is TRDV1; no DNA check was done on the table's D call, TRDD3. CDR1 TSWWSYY and CDR2 QGS come from the germline V gene. The CDR3 is 21 amino acids. CDR3 region: CALGELAVAGSSRWYTDKLTF. In nucleotides, the CDR3 is TGTGCTCTTGGGGAACTGGCGGTGGCGGGATCCTCAAGGTGGTACACCGATAAACTCACCTTT.

The sample holds many counts of this clone. The protein held in TCRdb is that of a much larger clone and does not match this DNA's translation at residue 10, likely because of a read error; the protein shown is translated from the DNA. The rearrangement joins TRDV1 to TRDJ1; 10 bases align to TRDD3. The CDR3 contains 18 residues. CDR1 and CDR2 (germline): TSWWSYY, QGS. V was clipped by 0 bases and J by 8 bases; unmatched bases: 15. The CDR3, as DNA: TGTGCTCTTGGGGAACTTTTCCCACTCTACTGGGGGATGAGAAAACTCATCTTT. This gives the protein CALGELFPLYWGMRKLIF.

Of note for this clone: This DNA translates differently at residue 19 from the TCRdb protein, which is that of a much larger clone; a read error is likely, and the protein shown is the DNA's own translation. The chain uses TRDV1 and TRDJ1, with 13 bases fitting TRDD3. The CDR3 consists of 24 residues. The V gene's germline CDR1 is TSWWSYY and CDR2 QGS. The J segment lost 4 bases and the V segment lost 2 bases, leaving 28 bases of the junction unmatched. The CDR3 here is CALGECSYLVHWGIRYQYIDKLIF. The CDR3 bases are TGTGCTCTTGGGGAATGTTCCTACCTTGTGCACTGGGGGATACGGTACCAGTACATCGATAAACTCATCTTT.

Concerning this clone itself: TCRdb attributes to this sequence the protein of a much larger clone, which differs from the DNA translation at residue 5; a read error is likely, and the protein displayed is translated from the DNA. The V call is TRDV1, the J call TRDJ1; 11 nucleotides align to TRDD3. V gave up 5 bases and J gave up 0 bases; unmatched junction bases: 14. The CDR3 length is 19 residues. Germline assignment: CDR1 TSWWSYY and CDR2 QGS. CDR3 residues: CALGCKLGGYDMYTDKLIF. CDR3 bases: TGTGCTCTTGGGTGCAAACTTGGGGGATACGATATGTACACCGATAAACTCATCTTT.

As concerns this clone: The mismatch at residue 16 between this DNA's translation and the TCRdb protein of a much larger clone likely reflects a read error; the protein shown is translated from the DNA. This chain links TRDV1 with TRDJ1, with a possible D match to TRDD2 (6 bases). CDR3 length equals 18 residues. Germline V gives CDR1 TSWWSYY, CDR2 QGS. This CDR3 is CALGEVGGIPSYTDKFIF. For the CDR3, the DNA is TGTGCTCTTGGGGAAGTGGGAGGGATCCCATCCTACACCGATAAATTCATCTTT.

This clone was seen more than once but under ten times. TCRdb lists the protein of a much larger clone for this DNA, which differs at residue 7, so this is likely a read error; the protein given here is translated from the DNA itself. The chain employs TRDV1 and TRDJ1; 8 bases fit TRDD3. Here the J gene came from matching the DNA to germline, since TCRdb omits it. V dropped 0 bases and J dropped 0; count of bases not matched to a gene: 24. CDR3 length: 23 amino acids. Looked up from germline, CDR1 is TSWWSYY and CDR2 is QGS. CDR3 DNA sequence: TGTGCTCTTGGGGAACTATCTTCTAAGGATCGGATGGGGGATCCGCCTTACACCGATAAACTCATCTTT. Amino acids: CALGELSSKDRMGDPPYTDKLIF.

As regards this clone: A read error is the likely source, as a far larger clone sits one nucleotide away. Other DNA sequences in the same sample also yield this CDR3. The chain links TRDV3 to TRDJ2; D possibly corresponds to TRDD3 (6 bases). This CDR3 region has 16 residues. Germline-derived CDR1 and CDR2 are TVYSNPD and GDNSRS (reference sequence). The CDR3 nucleotides are TGTGCCTTTAGCGGGCTGAGGGATATTGCCAGGGCACAACTCTTCTTC. It codes for CAFSGLRDIARAQLFF.

This clone has at least ten counts. The chain recombines TRDV1 with TRDJ1, with D possibly being TRDD2 (5 bases). Trimming cost V 2 bases and J 1 base, with 17 bases left between them. Per germline, CDR1 TSWWSYY and CDR2 QGS. This CDR3 is 17 amino acids long. CDR3 nucleotide sequence: TGTGCTCTTGGGGAAGCCTTTCCTCTTGTTTGCACCGATAAACTCATCTTT. Translated, it gives CALGEAFPLVCTDKLIF.

As to this clone: A far bigger clonotype differs at one base, so this is likely a read error. Additional DNA sequences in this sample encode the identical CDR3. The gene calls are TRDV1 and TRDJ1; D assignment may be TRDD2 or TRDD3 (6 bases each). Germline values: CDR1 TSWWSYY, CDR2 QGS. The CDR3 is made up of 19 amino acids. The CDR3 region is CALGDGDPTPWGYTDKLIF. CDR3 bases: TGTGCTCTCGGGGACGGGGATCCTACGCCATGGGGGTACACCGATAAACTCATCTTT.

This clone came up many times. Possible read error: a much larger clone is one base away. Other DNA sequences of this sample code for an identical CDR3. This chain links TRAV38-2/DV8 with TRDJ1; 13 bases are shared with TRDD3. The CDR3 has 23 amino acids. From germline, CDR1 is TSESDYY and CDR2 QEAYKQQN. J gave up 6 bases and V 0 bases, and 26 bases lay outside the gene matches. CDR3 bases: TGTGCTTATAGGAGCGCGCGGGTCCCCAACGTACTGGGGGATACGCGTATCCCGTATAAACTCATCTTT. It yields the protein CAYRSARVPNVLGDTRIPYKLIF.

As for this clone: TCRdb's entry gives the protein of a much larger clone, which mismatches this DNA's translation at residue 17, likely from a read error; the protein reported here is translated from the DNA. V and J are TRDV1 and TRDJ1; 13 positions agree with TRDD3. Germline CDR1 reads TSWWSYY; CDR2 reads QGS. The CDR3 spans 19 residues. Here the CDR3 DNA reads TGTGCTCTTGGGGAGGCCTTCCTACCTTACTGGGGGATACGTGATAAACACATCTTT. It specifies CALGEAFLPYWGIRDKHIF.

This clone was observed a few times. The protein in TCRdb stems from a much larger clone and differs at residue 15 from this DNA's translation, likely a read error; here the protein is translated from the DNA. The chain is built from TRDV1 and TRDJ1; TRDD3 agrees at 10 bases. Germline loops: CDR1 TSWWSYY, CDR2 QGS. The CDR3 is 21 amino acids. The CDR3 loop reads CALGDTRGYWGITRGDDKLIF. CDR3 coding DNA: TGTGCTCTTGGGGATACTAGGGGGTACTGGGGGATCACGCGGGGTGACGATAAGCTCATCTTT.

This clone was found a few times. The protein TCRdb gives is from a much larger clone and does not agree with this DNA's translation at residue 15, likely a read error; the protein shown here comes from the DNA. DNA of the CDR3: TGTGCCTGTGACACCGTACTGGGGGATACGCGTCTCTCCTGGGGCACCCGACAGATGTTTTTC. Protein product: CACDTVLGDTRLSWGTRQMFF. This chain connects TRDV2 to TRDJ3; TRDD3 aligns across 13 bases. TCRdb records no J gene; here it was assigned by comparing the DNA to germline. There are 21 residues in the CDR3. Germline CDR1 GEAIGNYY, CDR2 EKD.

This clone has a count of ten or more. The rearrangement joins TRDV1 to TRDJ1, with D possibly being TRDD3 (6 bases). Germline-derived CDR1 and CDR2 are TSWWSYY and QGS. Trimming stripped 9 bases from V and 4 bases from J, with 18 bases between. CDR3 size: 14 residues. In DNA, the CDR3 is TGTGCTCTATCGAAGGGGGGACTAGACGATAAACTCATCTTT. Protein sequence: CALSKGGLDDKLIF.

This clone was detected many times. TCRdb pairs this DNA with a much larger clone's protein that differs at residue 7, likely a read error; the protein shown was translated from the DNA. The chain couples TRDV1 to TRDJ1, with 9 bases identical to TRDD3. V gave up 2 bases and J gave up 1 base; unmatched junction bases: 14. Germline assignment: CDR1 TSWWSYY and CDR2 QGS. The CDR3 loop spans 19 amino acids. The CDR3: CALGERVTRGIPPTDKLIF. CDR3 in DNA: TGTGCTCTTGGGGAAAGGGTCACTAGGGGGATACCGCCCACCGATAAACTCATCTTT.

Details on this clone: TCRdb lists the protein of a much larger clone for this DNA, which differs at residues 13 and 18, so this is likely a read error; the protein given here is translated from the DNA itself. This chain links TRDV1 with TRDJ1; D is possibly TRDD3 (6 bases). The CDR3 runs to 21 residues. CDR1 and CDR2 from the germline V gene are TSWWSYY and QGS. CDR3 amino acids: CALGECHLDRGGDGYTDRLIF. For the CDR3, the DNA is TGTGCTCTTGGGGAATGCCACCTAGACCGCGGGGGAGACGGGTACACCGATAGACTCATCTTT.